The clone carrying this T cell receptor (beta chain) came up a few times. Antigen: not known. The source of the sample is a study of response to subunit inactivated influenza vaccine. Study conclusions and caveats: The authors suggested that every seasonal influenza vaccination recruits few new T cells.

The CDR3 contains 15 residues. V was shortened by 6 bases and J by 3 bases, with 17 bases between the two germline ends. Germline values: CDR1 LGHNA, CDR2 YNFKEQ. TCRdb independently ran MiXCR on the RT-PCR reads; one entry per CDR3 protein. Among roughly 760,000 distinct CDR3 sequences listed, about 20% were seen once. The receptor's source is a man between 45 and 60 years old who received an inactivated influenza vaccine. V usage is TRBV4-2 and J usage is TRBJ1-1, with D uncertain. The sequences come from PBMCs from blood, collected more than 4 days after vaccination. CDR3 sequence: CASRYESDRYTEAFF. The CDR3 DNA sequence: TGTGCCAGCAGATACGAATCGGACCGATACACTGAAGCTTTCTTT.